This T cell receptor beta chain comes out of a study of blood T cell repertoires in COVID-19. Per the germline V gene, CDR1 is SGDLS and CDR2 is YYNGEE. The CDR3 extends over 15 amino acids. The V gene end was trimmed by 1 base and the J gene end by 0 bases; junction bases not matched to a gene: 1. Clones were sequenced by immunoSEQ multiplex PCR, and TCRdb holds only the in-frame ones, with some missing. The sample lists fewer than 200,000 clones, around four fifths occurring once. Comment on this clone: At the DNA level, this CDR3 is encoded by other sequences in the same sample as well.

The sequencing sample was made of PBMCs or T cells enriched from blood (not recorded which). This sequence joins TRBV9 and TRBJ2-1; 7 bases fit TRBD2. This TCR was recovered from a man aged 50 to 59 who had recovered from COVID-19. DNA for the CDR3: TGTGCCAGCAGCGTATCGGGGGGCTCCTACAATGAGCAGTTCTTC. It translates to CASSVSGGSYNEQFF.